This TCR beta chain was captured in a study of PD-L1 blockade in urothelial cancer. About the research overall: Patients' atezolizumab regimen, 1,200 mg intravenously every 3 weeks, began in about 2014. Investigators checked blood 3 weeks (second dose) and 6 weeks after treatment start.

Details on this clone: Its matching antigen is unknown.

Assay: immunoSEQ multiplex PCR; the TCRdb copy retains only in-frame clones and omits some. The sample has 50,000 to 60,000 clones, about 86% seen once; the top ten hold under 3.5%. General observations from the study: Survival was better when pretreatment blood TCR clonality fell below the median.

Per germline, CDR1 MNHEY and CDR2 SMNVEV (reference sequence). Trimming took 2 bases from V and 5 from J, leaving 13 bases between them. The length of the CDR3 is 15 residues. V and J are TRBV27 and TRBJ2-1; possibly TRBD2 for D (5 bases). The input for sequencing was PBMCs, taken around atezolizumab (anti-PD-L1) treatment. This clonotype was obtained from a man aged 45 to 65 with urothelial cancer. The CDR3 DNA follows: TGTGCCAGCAGTTTAATGGTCTATAGCGACAATGAGCAGTTCTTC. Translation gives CASSLMVYSDNEQFF.